This passage covers 17 T cell receptor beta chains from one sample sequenced in a study of CD8 T cells in Susac syndrome. Random hexamers served to reverse transcribe roughly 0.5 to 1 ug RNA. TCRdb analysed the immunoSEQ multiplex PCR reads with MiXCR anew, one entry per CDR3 protein. The data contain some 130,000 distinct CDR3 sequences, around 94% of them singletons. Material for sequencing was CD4+ T cells from PBMCs. The receptors were sampled from a human donor with multiple sclerosis.

The rearrangement uses TRBV5-1 and TRBJ2-5; maybe TRBD1 (5 bases). The germline V gene has CDR1 SGHRS and CDR2 YFSETQ. Trimming pared 1 base from V and 5 bases from J, leaving 12 bases between. This CDR3 region has 14 residues. CDR3 protein: CASSLFQGLETQYF. CDR3 bases: TGCGCCAGCAGCTTGTTCCAGGGTCTGGAGACCCAGTACTTC.

The CDR3 coding sequence is TGTGCCAGCAGTGAATCTCGAGGACAGGGGGAGTCCTACAATGAGCAGTTCTTC. Protein product: CASSESRGQGESYNEQFF. The chain is built from TRBV25-1 and TRBJ2-1; 10 bases fit TRBD1. Germline V gives CDR1 MGHDK, CDR2 SYGVNS. Unmatched junction bases numbered 7, after V lost 1 base and J lost 1 base. The CDR3 has 18 residues.

The gene calls are TRBV7-2 and TRBJ2-3; unclear D gene. Germline lookup yields CDR1 SGHTA and CDR2 FQGNSA. CDR3 length: 13 amino acids. V was shortened by 6 bases and J by 5 bases, with 12 bases between the two germline ends. Written as DNA, the CDR3 is TGTGCCAGCAGGCCCTTCACAGAAGATACGCAGTATTTT. It specifies CASRPFTEDTQYF.

This chain uses TRBV7-2 with TRBJ2-7, with a possible D match to TRBD1 (5 bases). The CDR3 consists of 14 residues. Trimming shortened V by 3 bases and J by 4 bases, and 13 bases separated the two germline ends. The germline V gene has CDR1 SGHTA and CDR2 FQGNSA. CDR3 protein: CASSLGNGAYEQYF. CDR3 bases: TGTGCCAGCAGCTTGGGTAATGGGGCTTACGAGCAGTACTTC.

V and J are TRBV29-1 and TRBJ1-1; D unclear. The CDR3 length is 11 residues. V dropped 5 bases and J dropped 10 bases, with 14 bases sitting between them. Germline V gene data show CDR1 as SQVTM and CDR2 as ANQGSEA. This CDR3 reads CSVLRTKGAFF. The DNA for the CDR3 is TGCAGCGTTCTACGGACCAAAGGAGCTTTCTTT.

The gene calls are TRBV7-2 and TRBJ2-3; 11 nucleotides align to TRBD2. The germline V gene has CDR1 SGHTA and CDR2 FQGNSA. CDR3 length: 15 residues. Germline trimming cut 2 bases from V and 5 bases from J; bases unmatched to any gene: 3. The CDR3, as DNA: TGTGCCAGCAGCTTACCGACTAGCGGGATAGATACGCAGTATTTT. Its protein product is CASSLPTSGIDTQYF.

V and J are TRBV2 and TRBJ1-5; a weak D match, TRBD1 (5 bases). Per the germline V gene, CDR1 is SNHLY and CDR2 is FYNNEI. The V gene lost 8 bases and the J gene lost 5 bases, with 10 bases spanning the gap. The CDR3 loop spans 12 amino acids. CDR3 protein: CASGGGYQPQHF. CDR3 sequence (DNA): TGTGCCAGCGGGGGGGGGTATCAGCCCCAGCATTTT.

The chain recombines TRBV7-2 with TRBJ1-5; 7 nucleotides line up with TRBD1. The CDR3 has 15 residues. With V trimmed by 5 bases and J by 4 bases, 8 bases remained unmatched. Germline V gene data show CDR1 as SGHTA and CDR2 as FQGNSA. CDR3: CASSTRQGLNQPQHF. CDR3 coding DNA: TGTGCCAGCAGCACCCGACAGGGACTTAATCAGCCCCAGCATTTT.

The rearrangement links TRBV19 to TRBJ1-1; D possibly corresponds to TRBD1 (6 bases). In germline, CDR1 is LNHDA, CDR2 SQIVND (reference sequence). Trimming pared 4 bases from V and 1 base from J, leaving 13 bases between. This CDR3 is built from 15 residues. The chain's CDR3 is CASSTPGAPNTEAFF. CDR3 coding DNA: TGTGCCAGTAGTACCCCGGGGGCTCCGAACACTGAAGCTTTCTTT.

Concerning this clonotype: A read error may produce the germline difference seen at one junction end. This rearrangement joins TRBV7-2 to TRBJ1-2; TRBD1 is a possible D gene (6 bases). CDR3 length: 16 residues. Looked up from germline, CDR1 is SGHTA and CDR2 is FQGNSA. DNA for the CDR3: TGTGCCAGCAGCTTAACCTGGACAGACCATAACTATGGCTACGCCTTC. Its protein is CASSLTWTDHNYGYAF. The full variable domain, its missing parts supplied by reference TRBV7-2 and TRBJ1-2, is GAGVSQSPSNKVTEKGKDVELRCDPISGHTALYWYRQSLGQGLEFLIYFQGNSAPDKSGLPSDRFSAERTGGSVSTLTIQRTQQEDSAVYLCASSLTWTDHNYGYAFGSGTRLTVV.

The chain combines TRBV20-1 with TRBJ2-3, with D perhaps assigned TRBD1 or TRBD2 (6 bases each). This CDR3 comprises 14 residues. Germline values: CDR1 DFQATT, CDR2 SNEGSKA (reference sequence). The V and J ends lost 5 bases and 2 bases respectively, with 14 bases between them. The CDR3 loop is CSAPRRGSTDTQYF. The CDR3 region has the DNA TGCAGTGCTCCCCGGAGGGGGTCCACAGATACGCAGTATTTT.

V gene TRBV9 combines with J gene TRBJ2-1; D remains ambiguous. Germline loops: CDR1 SGDLS, CDR2 YYNGEE. Between the trimmed V and J ends, which lost 5 bases and 3 bases, there was a span of 6 bases. This CDR3 contains 12 residues. In nucleotides, the CDR3 is TGTGCCAGCAGTGACCTCTACAATGAGCAGTTCTTC. It encodes CASSDLYNEQFF. Supplemented by reference TRBV9 and TRBJ2-1, the full variable domain reads DSGVTQTPKHLITATGQRVTLRCSPRSGDLSVYWYQQSLDQGLQFLIQYYNGEERAKGNILERFSAQQFPDLHSELNLSSLELGDSALYFCASSDLYNEQFFGPGTRLTVL.

The gene calls are TRBV15 and TRBJ1-6; TRBD1 agrees at 7 bases. The V and J ends lost 9 bases and 6 bases, in that order; junction bases with no gene match: 5. This CDR3 contains 13 residues. Germline CDR1 and CDR2: LNHNV and YYDKDF (reference sequence). The CDR3 reads CATRDRVNSPLHF. In DNA, the CDR3 is TGTGCCACTAGAGACAGGGTTAATTCACCCCTCCACTTT.

This chain joins TRBV5-1 and TRBJ1-1; D gene unclear. There are 13 residues in the CDR3. The V end lost 2 bases, the J end lost 8 bases, and 13 bases lay between the germline ends. The germline V gene has CDR1 SGHRS and CDR2 YFSETQ. The CDR3 bases are TGCGCCAGCAGCTTCGCACGGGAAACCGAAGCTTTCTTT. It translates to CASSFARETEAFF.

The table lists this clonotype with a count of one. The chain has TRBV7-6 and TRBJ1-4; TRBD1 matches at 10 bases. The junction had 4 bases not matched to a gene; V was cut back by 1 base and J by 5 bases. Germline values: CDR1 SGHVS, CDR2 FNYEAQ. The CDR3 has 16 amino acids. CDR3 DNA sequence: TGTGCCAGCAGCTTAGGGACAGGGGGGTTGAATGAAAAACTGTTTTTT. Protein: CASSLGTGGLNEKLFF.

The genes are TRBV7-3 and TRBJ2-7; TRBD2 aligns across 7 bases. The V gene end was trimmed by 1 base and the J gene end by 0 bases; junction bases not matched to a gene: 3. This CDR3 has 15 residues. Germline-derived CDR1 and CDR2 are SGHTA and FQGTGA. CDR3 DNA: TGTGCCAGCAGCTTAAGAGCGGGGAGCTCCTACGAGCAGTACTTC. Translating gives CASSLRAGSSYEQYF.

V and J are TRBV19 and TRBJ1-5, with 7 bases fitting TRBD1. Trimming took 5 bases from V and 6 from J; bases not matched to a gene: 10. Germline values: CDR1 LNHDA, CDR2 SQIVND (reference sequence). The CDR3 has 15 amino acids. CDR3: CASSSQGGTLQPQHF. CDR3 nucleotide sequence: TGTGCCAGTAGTTCCCAGGGGGGGACGCTTCAGCCCCAGCATTTT.